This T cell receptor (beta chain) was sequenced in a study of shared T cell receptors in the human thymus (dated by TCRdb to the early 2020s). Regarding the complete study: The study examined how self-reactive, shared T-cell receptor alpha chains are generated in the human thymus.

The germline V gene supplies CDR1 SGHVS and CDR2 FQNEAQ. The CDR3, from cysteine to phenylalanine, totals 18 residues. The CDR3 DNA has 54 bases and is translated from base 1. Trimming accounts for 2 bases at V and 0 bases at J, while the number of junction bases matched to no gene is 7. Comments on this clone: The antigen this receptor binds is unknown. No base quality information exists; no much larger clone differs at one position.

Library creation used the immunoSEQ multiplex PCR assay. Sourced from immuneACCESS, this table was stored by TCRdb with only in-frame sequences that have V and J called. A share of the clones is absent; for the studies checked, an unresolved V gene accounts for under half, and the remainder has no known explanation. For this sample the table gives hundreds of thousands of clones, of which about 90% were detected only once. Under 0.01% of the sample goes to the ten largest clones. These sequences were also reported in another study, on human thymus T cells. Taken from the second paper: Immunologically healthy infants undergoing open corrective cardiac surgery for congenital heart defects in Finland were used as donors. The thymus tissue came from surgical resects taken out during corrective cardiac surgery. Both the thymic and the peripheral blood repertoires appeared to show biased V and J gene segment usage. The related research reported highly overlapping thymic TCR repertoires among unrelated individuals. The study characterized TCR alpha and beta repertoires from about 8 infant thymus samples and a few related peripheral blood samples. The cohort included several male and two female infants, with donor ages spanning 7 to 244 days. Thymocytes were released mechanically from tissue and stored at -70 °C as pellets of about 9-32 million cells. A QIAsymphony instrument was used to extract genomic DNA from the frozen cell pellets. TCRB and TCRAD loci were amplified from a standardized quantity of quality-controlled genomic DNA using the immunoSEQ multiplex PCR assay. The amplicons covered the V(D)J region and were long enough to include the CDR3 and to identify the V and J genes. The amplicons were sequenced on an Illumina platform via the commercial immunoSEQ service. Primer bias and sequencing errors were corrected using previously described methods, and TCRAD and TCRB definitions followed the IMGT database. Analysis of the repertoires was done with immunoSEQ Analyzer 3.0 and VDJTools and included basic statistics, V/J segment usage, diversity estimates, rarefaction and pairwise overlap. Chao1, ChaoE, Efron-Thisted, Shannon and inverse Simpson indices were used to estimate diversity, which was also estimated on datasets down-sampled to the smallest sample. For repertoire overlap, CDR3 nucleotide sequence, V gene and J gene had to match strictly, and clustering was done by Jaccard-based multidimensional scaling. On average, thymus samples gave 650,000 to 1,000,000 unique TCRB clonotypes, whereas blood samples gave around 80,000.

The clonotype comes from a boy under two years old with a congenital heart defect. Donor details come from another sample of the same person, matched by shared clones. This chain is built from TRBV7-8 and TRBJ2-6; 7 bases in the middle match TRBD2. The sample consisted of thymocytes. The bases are TGTGCCAGCAGCTTACGGGGGGATGGAGGCTCTGGGGCCAACGTCCTGACTTTC. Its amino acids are CASSLRGDGGSGANVLTF.